This T cell receptor (beta chain) was sequenced during a study of graft-versus-host responses after intestinal transplantation. For the study at large: Each recipient received a multivisceral, liver-intestinal, or isolated intestinal graft. After anti-thymocyte globulin induction, recipients took tacrolimus and steroids for two to three years.

The method was immunoSEQ multiplex PCR; TCRdb's version includes in-frame clones alone and lacks a portion of them. This table has around 40,000 clones, around 95% appearing once. Study results and limitations: Recipient bone marrow held GvH clones, some seen earlier in ileum or blood.

Regarding this clone: Its antigen is undetermined.

The CDR3 runs 18 residues. This receptor was identified in a human donor who was the organ donor for an intestinal transplant. Here the sequenced sample was unstimulated CD8+ T cells sorted from spleen or lymph node cells, taken before transplant. The genes are TRBV21-1 and TRBJ2-5; TRBD2, the D gene given by the table, was not confirmed from the DNA. TRBV21-1 corresponds to a pseudogene. DNA for the CDR3: TGTGCCAGCAGTAAACAGGCTTTCCTAGGAGGCGGCGGAGAGACCCAGTACTTC. It specifies CASSKQAFLGGGGETQYF.